These T cell receptor beta chains were read from a single sample in a study of blood T cell repertoires in COVID-19. This table comes from immunoSEQ multiplex PCR, and its TCRdb copy is limited to in-frame clones, with some not included. The data show around 300,000 clones, with 85% to 90% seen just once and around 2% held by the top ten. The material sequenced was PBMCs or T cells enriched from blood (not recorded which). Receptor source: an older woman in a cohort exposed to, infected with or recovered from COVID-19 (not recorded which). CDR3s include the opening cysteine and the closing phenylalanine or tryptophan. A D gene is named only where the DNA matches it firmly. Clone sizes are given selectively: once, few, many, or a class where the clone is expanded.

CDR3 DNA: TGTGCCAGCAGACTAAAGTACGAGCAGTACTTC
CDR3 protein: CASRLKYEQYF
J gene: TRBJ2-7
clone size: NA
V gene: TRBV2
D gene: NA

CDR3 DNA: TGTGCCAGCAGCTACCCTAATAATTCACCCCTCCACTTT
CDR3 protein: CASSYPNNSPLHF
J gene: TRBJ1-6
clone size: NA
V gene: TRBV28
D gene: NA

CDR3 DNA: TGTGCCAGCAGCTTAGCTGGACTAGCGGGCCGAGAAACCTCCTACGAGCAGTACTTC
CDR3 protein: CASSLAGLAGRETSYEQYF
J gene: TRBJ2-7
clone size: few
V gene: TRBV11-2
D gene: TRBD2

CDR3 DNA: TGCGCCAGCAGCTTCCCCGGACTAGCGAGCACCGGGGAGCTGTTTTTT
CDR3 protein: CASSFPGLASTGELFF
J gene: TRBJ2-2
clone size: once
V gene: TRBV5-1
D gene: TRBD2

CDR3 DNA: TGTGCCAGCTCATTTCTAGCGGGAGGTCTTGAGCAGTTCTTC
CDR3 protein: CASSFLAGGLEQFF
J gene: TRBJ2-1
clone size: NA
V gene: TRBV18
D gene: TRBD2

CDR3 DNA: TGTGCCAGCAGCCCGCGGGGCGACTACAGTGAGCAGTTCTTC
CDR3 protein: CASSPRGDYSEQFF
J gene: TRBJ2-1
clone size: NA
V gene: TRBV7-9
D gene: NA

CDR3 DNA: TGTGCCAGCAGTTTATCGAGCACAGGGGCACCACCCCTCCACTTT
CDR3 protein: CASSLSSTGAPPLHF
J gene: TRBJ1-6
clone size: NA
V gene: TRBV27
D gene: TRBD1

CDR3 DNA: TGCGCCAGCATCCCCGAGTTAAGATCCTATGGCTACACCTTC
CDR3 protein: CASIPELRSYGYTF
J gene: TRBJ1-2
clone size: NA
V gene: TRBV10-2
D gene: NA

CDR3 DNA: TGTGCCAGCAGCTTGGATGGACAGGGCGGAAATTCACCCCTCCACTTT
CDR3 protein: CASSLDGQGGNSPLHF
J gene: TRBJ1-6
clone size: once
V gene: TRBV5-6
D gene: TRBD1

CDR3 DNA: TGTGCCAGCACCCTAGAATGGGAGTCGAACAATGAGCAGTTCTTC
CDR3 protein: CASTLEWESNNEQFF
J gene: TRBJ2-1
clone size: NA
V gene: TRBV7-2
D gene: NA

CDR3 DNA: TGTGCCAGCAGCCCGCCGGGGTATGGCTACACCTTC
CDR3 protein: CASSPPGYGYTF
J gene: TRBJ1-2
clone size: NA
V gene: TRBV7-8
D gene: NA

CDR3 DNA: TGCGCCAGCAGCCAAGATCGAGGGGGGGAGAATGAAAAACTGTTTTTT
CDR3 protein: CASSQDRGGENEKLFF
J gene: TRBJ1-4
clone size: NA
V gene: TRBV4-1
D gene: NA

CDR3 DNA: TGCAGCGCTCGTAAACAGGGGGCGCGGGGAAACACTGAAGCTTTCTTT
CDR3 protein: CSARKQGARGNTEAFF
J gene: TRBJ1-1
clone size: NA
V gene: TRBV29-1
D gene: TRBD1

CDR3 DNA: TGCGCCAGCAGCTTACAGGGTCGGTCCTACAATGAGCAGTTCTTC
CDR3 protein: CASSLQGRSYNEQFF
J gene: TRBJ2-1
clone size: once
V gene: TRBV5-1
D gene: NA

CDR3 DNA: TGTGCCAGCAGCCCACTCTGGGACAGGGGTTACAATGAGCAGTTCTTC
CDR3 protein: CASSPLWDRGYNEQFF
J gene: TRBJ2-1
clone size: NA
V gene: TRBV7-6
D gene: TRBD1

CDR3 DNA: TGTGCCAGTAGTATAGGGTTCCGGACAGGGGGCTCACGAGGGCCCCACACTGAAGCTTTCTTT
CDR3 protein: CASSIGFRTGGSRGPHTEAFF
J gene: TRBJ1-1
clone size: NA
V gene: TRBV19
D gene: TRBD1

CDR3 DNA: TGTGCCAGCAGTTTATTTGGCCTTGGGGGCTCCGATGAGCAGTTCTTC
CDR3 protein: CASSLFGLGGSDEQFF
J gene: TRBJ2-1
clone size: NA
V gene: TRBV28
D gene: NA

CDR3 DNA: TGTGCCAGCAGCTGGGGGGGGACTCCCTACAATGAGCAGTTCTTC
CDR3 protein: CASSWGGTPYNEQFF
J gene: TRBJ2-1
clone size: NA
V gene: TRBV5-7
D gene: TRBD2

CDR3 DNA: TGTGCCAGCAGTTTTGGGACAGGGGACTCTGGGGCCAACGTCCTGACTTTC
CDR3 protein: CASSFGTGDSGANVLTF
J gene: TRBJ2-6
clone size: NA
V gene: TRBV27
D gene: TRBD1

CDR3 DNA: TGTGCCAGCAGCCAACCCCAGGGCGGTGAAAAACTGTTTTTT
CDR3 protein: CASSQPQGGEKLFF
J gene: TRBJ1-4
clone size: NA
V gene: TRBV3-1/TRBV3-2
D gene: NA

CDR3 DNA: TGCGCCAGCAGGGTCGGACAGGGGGCGAGCACCGGGGAGCTGTTTTTT
CDR3 protein: CASRVGQGASTGELFF
J gene: TRBJ2-2
clone size: once
V gene: TRBV5-1
D gene: TRBD1

CDR3 DNA: TGTGCCACCAGCAGAGTTCAGGGGGCGCGGGGCTATGGCTACACCTTC
CDR3 protein: CATSRVQGARGYGYTF
J gene: TRBJ1-2
clone size: NA
V gene: TRBV15
D gene: TRBD1

CDR3 DNA: TGTGCCAGCAGTTTATCGGTAGCGAGCGAGCAGTACTTC
CDR3 protein: CASSLSVASEQYF
J gene: TRBJ2-7
clone size: few
V gene: TRBV27
D gene: NA

CDR3 DNA: TGTGCCAGCGGTTTCACCAGGGATACGCAGTATTTT
CDR3 protein: CASGFTRDTQYF
J gene: TRBJ2-3
clone size: NA
V gene: TRBV6-2/TRBV6-3
D gene: NA

CDR3 DNA: TGTGCCAGTCAGATGACAGGGCCCCCCAATGAGCAGTTCTTC
CDR3 protein: CASQMTGPPNEQFF
J gene: TRBJ2-1
clone size: NA
V gene: TRBV27
D gene: TRBD1

CDR3 DNA: TGTGCCAGCAGTCCCCCCCCTGGGTCGGGAGAAAAACTGTTTTTT
CDR3 protein: CASSPPPGSGEKLFF
J gene: TRBJ1-4
clone size: NA
V gene: TRBV28
D gene: NA

CDR3 DNA: TGTGCCAGCAGCTTAGATATAGGGACAGGGATTGCCAAAAACATTCAGTACTTC
CDR3 protein: CASSLDIGTGIAKNIQYF
J gene: TRBJ2-4
clone size: NA
V gene: TRBV11-2
D gene: TRBD1

CDR3 DNA: TGCAGTGCTAGTAGGCGGGGGGTCTACAATGAGCAGTTCTTC
CDR3 protein: CSASRRGVYNEQFF
J gene: TRBJ2-1
clone size: NA
V gene: TRBV20-1
D gene: TRBD2

CDR3 DNA: TGTGCCAGTAGTACCCCCGGGACTAGCGAGACCCAGTACTTC
CDR3 protein: CASSTPGTSETQYF
J gene: TRBJ2-5
clone size: NA
V gene: TRBV19
D gene: TRBD2

CDR3 DNA: TGTGCAAGTCGCTTAGCTCCCTTCGCCGAGGGCGGGAGAGGGCCCGGGGAGCTGTTTTTT
CDR3 protein: CASRLAPFAEGGRGPGELFF
J gene: TRBJ2-2
clone size: NA
V gene: TRBV12-2
D gene: NA

CDR3 DNA: TGTGCCTGGAGTCTGTATGGGACACCCGGCAAGTATGGCTACACCTTC
CDR3 protein: CAWSLYGTPGKYGYTF
J gene: TRBJ1-2
clone size: NA
V gene: TRBV30
D gene: NA

CDR3 DNA: TGTGCCAGCAGTACCGAGTATACGCAGTATTTT
CDR3 protein: CASSTEYTQYF
J gene: TRBJ2-3
clone size: NA
V gene: TRBV27
D gene: NA

CDR3 DNA: TGTGCCAGCATCCCGCGGGAAGGCTCCTACAATGAGCAGTTCTTC
CDR3 protein: CASIPREGSYNEQFF
J gene: TRBJ2-1
clone size: NA
V gene: TRBV7-3
D gene: NA

CDR3 DNA: TGTGCCAGCAGTGACACCCCACGGTCACCCCTCCACTTT
CDR3 protein: CASSDTPRSPLHF
J gene: TRBJ1-6
clone size: NA
V gene: TRBV6-4
D gene: NA

CDR3 DNA: TGCGCCAGCAGCCCCTTAGCGGGAGACACCGGGGAGCTGTTTTTT
CDR3 protein: CASSPLAGDTGELFF
J gene: TRBJ2-2
clone size: NA
V gene: TRBV5-1
D gene: TRBD2

CDR3 DNA: TGCGCCAGCAGCTTGGAGCCGACTAGCGGGAGTTATGCTCCTCGTCGCACAGATACGCAGTATTTT
CDR3 protein: CASSLEPTSGSYAPRRTDTQYF
J gene: TRBJ2-3
clone size: NA
V gene: TRBV5-1
D gene: TRBD2

CDR3 DNA: TGTGCCAGCAGCCCAACCGGGACTAGCGTGGCCTACGAGCAGTACTTC
CDR3 protein: CASSPTGTSVAYEQYF
J gene: TRBJ2-7
clone size: NA
V gene: TRBV7-3
D gene: TRBD2

CDR3 DNA: TGTGCCAGCAGGGATAGCGGGGGTGGCAATGAGCAGTTCTTC
CDR3 protein: CASRDSGGGNEQFF
J gene: TRBJ2-1
clone size: NA
V gene: TRBV27
D gene: TRBD2

CDR3 DNA: TGTGCCAGCGCCGGGACAGTCGGGAGTGGTGAGCAGTTCTTC
CDR3 protein: CASAGTVGSGEQFF
J gene: TRBJ2-1
clone size: NA
V gene: TRBV6-6
D gene: NA

CDR3 DNA: TGTGCCAGCAGCGTTGGACTAGCGGGGGCTTTACGGTACTTC
CDR3 protein: CASSVGLAGALRYF
J gene: TRBJ2-7
clone size: NA
V gene: TRBV5-6
D gene: TRBD2

CDR3 DNA: TGTGCCAGCAGCTTTGAGAGGGGAAACACCATATATTTT
CDR3 protein: CASSFERGNTIYF
J gene: TRBJ1-3
clone size: NA
V gene: TRBV7-8
D gene: NA

CDR3 DNA: TGTGCCAGCAGCTCCGCGAGGGTTTCCTACAATGAGCAGTTCTTC
CDR3 protein: CASSSARVSYNEQFF
J gene: TRBJ2-1
clone size: NA
V gene: TRBV7-3
D gene: NA

CDR3 DNA: TGTGCCAGCAGCGTGGGGGACAGAGGGGCAAACTATGGCTACACCTTC
CDR3 protein: CASSVGDRGANYGYTF
J gene: TRBJ1-2
clone size: NA
V gene: TRBV9
D gene: TRBD1

CDR3 DNA: TGTGCCAGCAGCTTACTGAGACAGGGTATCGATGAGCAGTTCTTC
CDR3 protein: CASSLLRQGIDEQFF
J gene: TRBJ2-1
clone size: NA
V gene: TRBV5-5
D gene: TRBD1

CDR3 DNA: TGTGCCAGCAGTCCTTTCCTGGGACAGGGGTCCCATGAGCAGTTCTTC
CDR3 protein: CASSPFLGQGSHEQFF
J gene: TRBJ2-1
clone size: NA
V gene: TRBV28
D gene: TRBD1

CDR3 DNA: TGTGCCAGTAGATCTAGGGCGGGAGACACAGATACGCAGTATTTT
CDR3 protein: CASRSRAGDTDTQYF
J gene: TRBJ2-3
clone size: NA
V gene: TRBV19
D gene: TRBD2

CDR3 DNA: TGTGCCAGCAGTTCCAGCGGTCGGGGGGCAGATACGCAGTATTTT
CDR3 protein: CASSSSGRGADTQYF
J gene: TRBJ2-3
clone size: NA
V gene: TRBV7-3
D gene: TRBD2

CDR3 DNA: TGCGCCAGCAGCTCAGGGTCGTTCGGGGAGCTGTTTTTT
CDR3 protein: CASSSGSFGELFF
J gene: TRBJ2-2
clone size: NA
V gene: TRBV4-3
D gene: NA

CDR3 DNA: TGTGCCAGTAGGCTCGAGGCCTTGAACACCGGGGAGCTGTTTTTT
CDR3 protein: CASRLEALNTGELFF
J gene: TRBJ2-2
clone size: once
V gene: TRBV6-5
D gene: NA

CDR3 DNA: TGTGCCAGCAGCTTAGGTGGGCGGGCGGATGAAAAACTGTTTTTT
CDR3 protein: CASSLGGRADEKLFF
J gene: TRBJ1-4
clone size: NA
V gene: TRBV11-2
D gene: NA

CDR3 DNA: TGTGCCAGCAGTCCTCTCGCCTACAATGAGCAGTTCTTC
CDR3 protein: CASSPLAYNEQFF
J gene: TRBJ2-1
clone size: once
V gene: TRBV2
D gene: NA

CDR3 DNA: TGTGCCAGCAGCCAAGGCGGGATGGCGGGAGGGTTCGAGCAGTACTTC
CDR3 protein: CASSQGGMAGGFEQYF
J gene: TRBJ2-7
clone size: NA
V gene: TRBV4-2
D gene: TRBD2

CDR3 DNA: TGTGCCAGCAGCCTGGACAGGGACTATGGCTACACCTTC
CDR3 protein: CASSLDRDYGYTF
J gene: TRBJ1-2
clone size: NA
V gene: TRBV9
D gene: TRBD1